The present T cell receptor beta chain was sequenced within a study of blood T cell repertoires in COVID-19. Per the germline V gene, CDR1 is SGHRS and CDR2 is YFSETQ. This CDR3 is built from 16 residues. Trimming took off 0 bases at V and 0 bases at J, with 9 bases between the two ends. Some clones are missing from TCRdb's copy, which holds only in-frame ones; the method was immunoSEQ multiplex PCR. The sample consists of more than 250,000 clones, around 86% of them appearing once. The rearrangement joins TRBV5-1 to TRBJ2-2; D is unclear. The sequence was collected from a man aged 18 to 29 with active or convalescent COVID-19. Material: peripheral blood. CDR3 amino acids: CASSLAWPPNTGELFF. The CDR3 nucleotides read TGCGCCAGCAGCTTGGCCTGGCCCCCGAACACCGGGGAGCTGTTTTTT.